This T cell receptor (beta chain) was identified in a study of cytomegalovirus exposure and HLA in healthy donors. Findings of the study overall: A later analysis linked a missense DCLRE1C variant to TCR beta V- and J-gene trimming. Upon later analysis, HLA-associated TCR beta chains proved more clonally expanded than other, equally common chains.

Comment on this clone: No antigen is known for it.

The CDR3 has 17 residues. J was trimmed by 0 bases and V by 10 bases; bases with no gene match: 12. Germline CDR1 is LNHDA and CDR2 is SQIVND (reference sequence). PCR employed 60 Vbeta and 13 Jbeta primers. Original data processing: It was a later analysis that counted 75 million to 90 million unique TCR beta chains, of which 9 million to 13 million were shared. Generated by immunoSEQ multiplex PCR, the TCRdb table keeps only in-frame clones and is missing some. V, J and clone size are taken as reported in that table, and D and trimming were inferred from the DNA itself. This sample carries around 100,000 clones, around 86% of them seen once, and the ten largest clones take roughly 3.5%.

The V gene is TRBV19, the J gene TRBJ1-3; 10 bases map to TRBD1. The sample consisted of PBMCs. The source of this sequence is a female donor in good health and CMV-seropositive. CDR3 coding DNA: TGTGCCACTACCCCGACAGGGGGCGTCGGCTCTGGAAACACCATATATTTT. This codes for CATTPTGGVGSGNTIYF.